These T cell receptor beta chains were read from a single sample in a study of cytomegalovirus exposure and HLA in healthy donors. Profiling relied on immunoSEQ multiplex PCR, and the TCRdb table lists in-frame clones only, not all of them. Of just over 150,000 clones listed, less than 90% were seen once; the top ten hold around 6.6%. The source material was PBMCs. These receptor sequences come from a male donor in good health and CMV-seropositive. Both conserved end residues are part of each CDR3. Each record gives: CDR3 length, clone size, V gene, D gene, J gene, CDR3 DNA, CDR3 protein. D genes are given only for firm matches. For some rows the clone size is stated as once, few or many, or as a class when expanded; others skip it.

15	-	TRBV30	TRBD2	TRBJ2-1	TGTGCCTGGAGTGGCCCTAGGGAGGGCTACAATGAGCAGTTCTTC	CAWSGPREGYNEQFF
13	-	TRBV30	-	TRBJ2-5	TGTGCCTGGACCCTCCCCAGGGCGGAGACCCAGTACTTC	CAWTLPRAETQYF
16	-	TRBV11-1	TRBD2	TRBJ2-3	TGTGCCAGCAGCTTAGTTGGCCTAGCGGTTCTCGGTACGCAGTATTTT	CASSLVGLAVLGTQYF
15	-	TRBV5-4	TRBD1	TRBJ2-3	TGTGCCAGCAGGTCGGGACAGGGAACCACAGATACGCAGTATTTT	CASRSGQGTTDTQYF
15	-	TRBV9	TRBD2	TRBJ2-5	TGTGCCAGCAGCGTAGAGACTAGCGGGATTGAGACCCAGTACTTC	CASSVETSGIETQYF
14	-	TRBV14	-	TRBJ2-3	TGTGCCAGCAGCCAATTTGGGGGGACAGATACGCAGTATTTT	CASSQFGGTDTQYF
13	-	TRBV19	-	TRBJ1-1	TGTGCCAGTAGTATAAGTATTGGGCGGGGGGCTTTCTTT	CASSISIGRGAFF
14	-	TRBV2	TRBD2	TRBJ2-7	TGTGCCAGCAGCTCGGGGGGTTCTCCTACGATGGAGTACTTC	CASSSGGSPTMEYF
13	-	TRBV28	TRBD1	TRBJ2-5	TGTGCCAGCAGTGGGGACAGCCAAGAGACCCAGTACTTC	CASSGDSQETQYF
15	-	TRBV28	-	TRBJ2-7	TGTGCCAGCAGGGTTGGGCTAGCCGGTTCCTACGAGCAGTGCTTC	CASRVGLAGSYEQCF
14	-	TRBV13	TRBD1	TRBJ2-7	TGTGCCACCTCCCCCGGACAGGGGGCATACGAGCAGTACTTC	CATSPGQGAYEQYF
15	-	TRBV6-5	-	TRBJ2-2	TGTGCCAGCAATCCCACTGGGCCCCAATTCGGGGAGCTGTTTTTT	CASNPTGPQFGELFF
14	-	TRBV15	-	TRBJ2-1	TGTGCCACCAGCAGAGATACGGCTAGGAATGAGCAGTTCTTC	CATSRDTARNEQFF
13	-	TRBV9	-	TRBJ2-7	TGTGCCAGCAGCCTCAATGGAGGGCGCGAGCAGTACTTC	CASSLNGGREQYF
17	-	TRBV27	TRBD2	TRBJ2-5	TGTGCCAGCAGTTTATTCCCGATAGCGGGGGACGGGGAGACCCAGTACTTC	CASSLFPIAGDGETQYF
15	-	TRBV19	-	TRBJ1-5	TGTGCCAGTAGTAAAATGGACATTAGCAATCAGCCCCAGCATTTT	CASSKMDISNQPQHF
15	-	TRBV19	-	TRBJ1-5	TGTGCCAGTAGTATAGATACAGGTAGCAATCAGCCCCAGCATTTT	CASSIDTGSNQPQHF
16	-	TRBV30	TRBD2	TRBJ2-7	TGTGCCTGGAGTTTTTCTCGGACTAGCGGACCCTACGAGCAGTACTTC	CAWSFSRTSGPYEQYF
15	-	TRBV25-1	-	TRBJ1-4	TGTGCCAGCAGTGGTGCAGGGGCACTTCGTGAAAAACTGTTTTTT	CASSGAGALREKLFF
16	-	TRBV7-9	-	TRBJ2-7	TGTTCCAGCAGCTTACTCGAAAGTCTGGGGCGCTACGAGCAGTACTTC	CSSSLLESLGRYEQYF
16	-	TRBV7-8	-	TRBJ1-6	TGTGCCAGCCGCCTTGTTGGGAGCTCCTATAATTCACCCCTCCACTTT	CASRLVGSSYNSPLHF
13	-	TRBV29-1	-	TRBJ2-1	TGCAGCGTTGATGGTAGCGGCCCCAATGAGCAGTTCTTC	CSVDGSGPNEQFF
15	-	TRBV27	-	TRBJ2-1	TGTGCCAGCAGTTTTTCCAGGGGAGTTTACAATGAGCAGTTCTTC	CASSFSRGVYNEQFF
14	once	TRBV5-1	TRBD1	TRBJ2-3	TGCGCCAGCAGCTTGGAAACAGGGGAAGATACGCAGTATTTT	CASSLETGEDTQYF
15	few	TRBV27	-	TRBJ2-1	TGTGCCAGCAGTTCCCCGGGACAAGGCCACAATGAGCAGTTCTTC	CASSSPGQGHNEQFF
18	-	TRBV5-1	TRBD2	TRBJ2-7	TGCGCCAGCAGCACCTTCGGGACTAGCGGGACTACCTCCTACGAGCAGTACTTC	CASSTFGTSGTTSYEQYF
19	-	TRBV28	TRBD2	TRBJ2-2	TGTGCCAGCAGCCAATTAGGGGGTAGCGGGAGGGCGAACACCGGGGAGCTGTTTTTT	CASSQLGGSGRANTGELFF
16	-	TRBV28	-	TRBJ1-5	TGTGCCAGCAGGTCAGCACGCCAGGGTGCAGGTCAGCCCCAGCATTTT	CASRSARQGAGQPQHF
16	-	TRBV7-9	-	TRBJ1-2	TGTTCCAGCAGCTTAGCACGTACAGGGCAGAACTATGGCTACACCTTC	CSSSLARTGQNYGYTF
14	-	TRBV7-9	TRBD1	TRBJ1-6	TGTGCCAGCAGCACTGGGACAGATAATTCACCCCTCCACTTT	CASSTGTDNSPLHF
18	-	TRBV28	TRBD2	TRBJ2-3	TGTGCCAGCAGTCCGATAACCGGACTAGCGGACCTCACAGATACGCAGTATTTT	CASSPITGLADLTDTQYF
14	-	TRBV4-3	-	TRBJ1-1	TGCGCCAGCAGCCAAGATCTAAGGGGTGTTGAAGCTTTCTTT	CASSQDLRGVEAFF
17	-	TRBV2	TRBD2	TRBJ2-1	TGTGCCAGCTCCTTTATCAGGGCGGTAGCGGGTCCCAATGAGCAGTTCTTC	CASSFIRAVAGPNEQFF
14	-	TRBV28	-	TRBJ1-1	TGTGCCAGCACGAAGGGGTCGTATAACACTGAAGCTTTCTTT	CASTKGSYNTEAFF
17	-	TRBV5-6	TRBD2	TRBJ2-4	TGTGCCAGCAGCTTGGTTGCGGGAGGTTTGCCCAAAAACATTCAGTACTTC	CASSLVAGGLPKNIQYF
15	-	TRBV7-3	TRBD1	TRBJ1-6	TGTGCCAGCAGCTTTCGGGACAGGGGCAATTCACCCCTCCACTTT	CASSFRDRGNSPLHF
17	once	TRBV27	TRBD2	TRBJ2-7	TGTGCCAGCAGTCCCTCGGGGGGGGGCCTCATCTCTTACGAGCAGTACTTC	CASSPSGGGLISYEQYF
14	-	TRBV18	-	TRBJ1-1	TGTGCCAGCTCCCTCCTCGGGGATGGGACTGAAGCTTTCTTT	CASSLLGDGTEAFF
14	-	TRBV7-8	-	TRBJ2-3	TGTGCCAGCAGCTTAGGGGATAGCGGCTCCCGGTGGGATTTT	CASSLGDSGSRWDF
15	-	TRBV6-1	TRBD1	TRBJ1-6	TGTGCCAGCAGTGAACAGGGGGCGGATAATTCACCCCTCCACTTT	CASSEQGADNSPLHF
16	-	TRBV6-6	TRBD2	TRBJ2-2	TGTGCCATCGCTGAACAACTAGCGGGAGAGACCGGGGAGCTGTTTTTT	CAIAEQLAGETGELFF
10	-	TRBV20-1	-	TRBJ2-3	TGCAGTGCTACCATAGATACGCAGTATTTT	CSATIDTQYF
16	few	TRBV28	TRBD1	TRBJ1-5	TGTGCCAGCAGTCCCCAGGGGGCGTGGGGTAATCAGCCCCAGCATTTT	CASSPQGAWGNQPQHF
17	-	TRBV28	-	TRBJ1-3	TGTGCCAGCAGTTTCAGGACTACCCGCTCCTCTGGAAACACCATATATTTT	CASSFRTTRSSGNTIYF
17	few	TRBV11-2	-	TRBJ2-1	TGTGCCAGCAGCTTATCCGCGACTTGGAGCTCCTACAATGAGCAGTTCTTC	CASSLSATWSSYNEQFF
14	-	TRBV19	-	TRBJ2-5	TGTGCCAGTAGTGCCGTTGCGTACCAAGAGACCCAGTACTTC	CASSAVAYQETQYF
11	-	TRBV7-9	-	TRBJ1-1	TGTGCCAGCAGCTTATTGCAGGCCATCGGATTT	CASSLLQAIGF
14	-	TRBV27	-	TRBJ2-7	TGTGCCAGCTCTTCCCGAATCGGAGTGGACGAGCAGTACTTC	CASSSRIGVDEQYF
14	-	TRBV6-5	-	TRBJ2-7	TGTGCCAGCAGTTACGGGACTTTCGCGCCCGAGCAGTACTTC	CASSYGTFAPEQYF
15	-	TRBV7-3	-	TRBJ2-3	TGTTCCAGCAGCCCGACTGGTAGCCCCACAGATACGCAGTATTTT	CSSSPTGSPTDTQYF
16	-	TRBV7-9	TRBD2	TRBJ2-1	TGTGCCAGCAGCCCCGCTAGCGGGGGCGTCTACAATGAGCAGTTCTTC	CASSPASGGVYNEQFF
16	-	TRBV6-6	-	TRBJ1-2	TGTGCCAGCACCCTAAACGTCGGGTCCCCAGACTATGGCTACACCTTC	CASTLNVGSPDYGYTF
14	once	TRBV19	-	TRBJ2-5	TGTGCCAGTAGTAGGGCACAGTCAGAAGAGACCCAGTACTTC	CASSRAQSEETQYF
15	-	TRBV7-3	TRBD2	TRBJ2-1	TGTGCCAGCAGCAGTAGCGGGGGGTATTACAATGAGCAGTTCTTC	CASSSSGGYYNEQFF